One and the same sample provided the 9 T cell receptor beta chains below, sequenced in a study of monozygotic twins with inflammatory bowel disease. TCRdb reprocessed the 5' RACE reads, keeping one entry per CDR3 protein, no DNA. In total, the table holds some 440,000 distinct CDR3 sequences. The sequenced sample consisted of blood. The source of these receptors is a human donor with ulcerative colitis or Crohn's disease, or a healthy co-twin of an affected twin (not recorded which).

V is TRBV29-1 and J is TRBJ2-7; checking the TCRdb D call of TRBD1 is not possible without DNA. The germline V gene encodes CDR1 SQVTM and CDR2 ANQGSEA. This CDR3 region has 16 residues. The CDR3 loop is CSVEGRAKGLTYEQYF.

The chain couples TRBV7-2 to TRBJ2-7; lacking DNA, the TRBD2 call made by TCRdb goes unchecked. Per germline, CDR1 SGHTA and CDR2 FQGNSA. CDR3 length: 13 residues. The CDR3 sequence is CAVARGSGYEQYF.

The CDR3 here is CASSLAPRQPQHF. The genes are TRBV7-8 and TRBJ1-5. From germline, CDR1 is SGHVS and CDR2 FQNEAQ. The CDR3 contains 13 residues. The whole variable domain, remainder taken from reference TRBV7-8 and TRBJ1-5, is GAGVSQSPRYKVAKRGQDVALRCDPISGHVSLFWYQQALGQGPEFLTYFQNEAQLDKSGLPSDRFFAERPEGSVSTLKIQRTQQEDSAVYLCASSLAPRQPQHFGDGTRLSIL.

The chain recombines TRBV11-2 with TRBJ1-1. The length of the CDR3 is 15 residues. CDR1 and CDR2 (germline): SGHAT, FQNNGV. CDR3 sequence: CASSLGKGLWTEAFF. Full variable domain (outside the CDR3, taken from reference TRBV11-2 and TRBJ1-1): EAGVAQSPRYKIIEKRQSVAFWCNPISGHATLYWYQQILGQGPKLLIQFQNNGVVDDSQLPKDRFSAERLKGVDSTLKIQPAKLEDSAVYLCASSLGKGLWTEAFFGQGTRLTVV.

The CDR3 reads CASSFQGRSTDTQYF. J is TRBJ2-3 and V is TRBV5-1; the D call from TCRdb, TRBD1, cannot be confirmed without DNA. The CDR3 runs to 15 residues. Looked up from germline, CDR1 is SGHRS and CDR2 is YFSETQ.

This chain links TRBV20-1 with TRBJ2-3; with no DNA, the TCRdb D assignment of TRBD2 cannot be verified. The CDR3 runs 15 residues. Germline V gives CDR1 DFQATT, CDR2 SNEGSKA (reference sequence). CDR3 residues: CSARTSGGVTDTQYF.

V and J are TRBV11-2 and TRBJ2-2. The CDR3 length is 14 residues. Germline V CDR1 and CDR2: SGHAT, FQNNGV. CDR3 sequence: CASSTIWLIGELFF.

V gene TRBV11-2 combines with J gene TRBJ2-3; there is no DNA to check the TCRdb D call of TRBD2. Germline CDR1 and CDR2: SGHAT and FQNNGV. The length of the CDR3 is 17 residues. The CDR3 is CASSLDSPGLRRDTQYF.

V usage is TRBV7-2 and J usage is TRBJ2-7; the TCRdb call, TRBD2, lacks DNA for checking. The CDR3 extends over 14 amino acids. Germline-derived CDR1 and CDR2 are SGHTA and FQGNSA. The CDR3 is CASSSGGLDHEQYF.